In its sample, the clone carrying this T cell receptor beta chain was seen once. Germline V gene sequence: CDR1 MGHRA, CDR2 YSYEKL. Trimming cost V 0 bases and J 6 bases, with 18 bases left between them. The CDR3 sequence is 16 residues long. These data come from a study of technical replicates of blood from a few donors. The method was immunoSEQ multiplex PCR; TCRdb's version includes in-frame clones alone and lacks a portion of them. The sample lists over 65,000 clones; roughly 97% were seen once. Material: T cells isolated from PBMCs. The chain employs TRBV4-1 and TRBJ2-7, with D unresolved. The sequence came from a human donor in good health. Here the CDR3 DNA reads TGCGCCAGCAGCCAAGATCCCGCTAGAACCAGATCCGAGCAGTACTTC. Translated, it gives CASSQDPARTRSEQYF.